The next 20 T cell receptor beta chains were all read from a single sample in a study of control samples from healthy donors and cancer patients. Sequenced by immunoSEQ multiplex PCR; TCRdb stores in-frame clones only, minus some. Of 45,000 to 60,000 clones in the sample, around 95% are singletons; the top ten hold around 4.2%. Material for sequencing was blood. The receptors stem from a young man in good health.

This chain links TRBV7-2 with TRBJ2-4; possible D gene TRBD2, 6 bases. V gave up 4 bases and J gave up 5 bases, with 12 bases separating them. The CDR3 totals 14 residues. Germline lookup yields CDR1 SGHTA and CDR2 FQGNSA. The CDR3 nucleotides are TGTGCCAGCAGCTGGAGGGTCCCCCAAAACATTCAGTACTTC. This sequence encodes CASSWRVPQNIQYF.

This chain links TRBV5-8 with TRBJ2-1, with D perhaps matching TRBD1 (5 bases). The CDR3 length is 12 residues. Germline CDR1 reads SGHTS; CDR2 reads YDEGEE. Trimming took 9 bases from V and 4 from J, leaving 11 bases between them. The DNA of the CDR3 is TGTGCCACCAATCCAGGGTACAATGAGCAGTTCTTC. Amino acid sequence: CATNPGYNEQFF. Complete variable domain (other parts from reference TRBV5-8 and TRBJ2-1): EAGVTQSPTHLIKTRGQQATLRCSPISGHTSVYWYQQALGLGLQFLLWYDEGEERNRGNFPPRFSGRQFPNYSSELNVNALELEDSALYLCATNPGYNEQFFGPGTRLTVL.

V gene TRBV7-6 combines with J gene TRBJ2-1; 7 nucleotides align to TRBD2. The CDR3 is made up of 16 amino acids. Trimming at V came to 5 bases and at J to 6 bases, leaving 13 bases not matched to a gene. Per the germline V gene, CDR1 is SGHVS and CDR2 is FNYEAQ. Here the CDR3 reads CASSPRVAGTFNEQFF. The CDR3 bases are TGTGCCAGCAGCCCCAGGGTAGCGGGTACCTTCAATGAGCAGTTCTTC.

This clone showed up just a few times. CDR3 in amino acids: CASSDATHEEGRDTQYF. DNA for the CDR3: TGTGCCAGCAGTGACGCGACGCATGAAGAAGGGAGAGATACGCAGTATTTT. This sequence joins TRBV25-1 and TRBJ2-3, with D perhaps TRBD2 (5 bases). This CDR3 is 17 amino acids long. Trimming removed 3 bases at V and 5 bases at J, with 21 bases between. In germline, CDR1 is MGHDK, CDR2 SYGVNS.

This clone was seen just once. V gene TRBV6-5 combines with J gene TRBJ2-5; D may be TRBD1 or TRBD2 (6 bases each). The germline CDR1 and CDR2 sequences are MNHEY and SVGAGI. The CDR3 contains 15 residues. V was clipped by 2 bases and J by 10 bases, with 20 bases between them. CDR3 coding DNA: TGTGCCAGCAGTTACAATTCGGGGGCCGTGAAGATCCAGTACTTC. It codes for CASSYNSGAVKIQYF.

The chain has TRBV19 and TRBJ2-7; tentative D call: TRBD1 (6 bases). The CDR3 extends over 14 amino acids. Germline V gene data show CDR1 as LNHDA and CDR2 as SQIVND (reference sequence). V was clipped by 7 bases and J by 0 bases, with 13 bases between them. The CDR3 nucleotides are TGTGCCAGTATGAGGGGGACAACCTCCTACGAGCAGTACTTC. Translating gives CASMRGTTSYEQYF.

This clone came up once. The chain uses TRBV12-3 or TRBV12-4 and TRBJ2-3, with D possibly matching TRBD2 (5 bases). Trimming removed 9 bases from V and 2 bases from J, with 9 bases in between. There are 12 residues in the CDR3. The CDR3 DNA follows: TGTGCCAGTAGACTATTCACAGATACGCAGTATTTT. Its translation is CASRLFTDTQYF.

The chain uses TRBV6-5 and TRBJ1-2; 8 nucleotides align to TRBD1. The CDR3 has 14 residues. Germline loops: CDR1 MNHEY, CDR2 SVGAGI. Trimming took 6 bases from V and 5 from J; bases not matched to a gene: 8. CDR3 nucleotide sequence: TGTGCCAGCAGGACCCGAGGACAGGGTTATGGCTACACCTTC. Its protein product is CASRTRGQGYGYTF.

V and J are TRBV5-1 and TRBJ2-3; D might be TRBD1 (6 bases). Germline lookup yields CDR1 SGHRS and CDR2 YFSETQ. The CDR3 contains 16 residues. V lost 5 bases and J lost 2, with 18 bases in between. The CDR3 spells CASSLGGRGNTDTQYF. The CDR3 nucleotides read TGCGCCAGCAGTTTAGGGGGAAGAGGGAACACAGATACGCAGTATTTT.

This rearrangement joins TRBV12-3 or TRBV12-4 to TRBJ1-5; D is unresolved. This CDR3 comprises 12 residues. V dropped 3 bases and J dropped 6 bases, with 6 bases sitting between them. The CDR3 loop is CASSLGVQPQHF. The CDR3 DNA follows: TGTGCCAGCAGTTTGGGAGTTCAGCCCCAGCATTTT.

The chain is built from TRBV6-5 and TRBJ2-3; D unclear. Germline V gives CDR1 MNHEY, CDR2 SVGAGI. The CDR3 consists of 13 residues. V lost 4 bases and J 8 bases, leaving 13 bases between the germline ends. In nucleotides, the CDR3 is TGTGCCAGCAGTTTGACCCAGTCGGGTACGCAGTATTTT. Translated: CASSLTQSGTQYF.

This clone occurred once. The V gene is TRBV6-6, the J gene TRBJ2-2; D possibly matches TRBD1 or TRBD2 (6 bases each). V was shortened by 6 bases and J by 7 bases, with 18 bases between the two germline ends. The CDR3 sequence is 15 residues long. From germline, CDR1 is MNHNY and CDR2 SVGAGI (reference sequence). The CDR3 bases are TGTGCCAGCAGGAGGCTGGGGGGCCTAATCGGGGAGCTGTTTTTT. It is translated as CASRRLGGLIGELFF.

This chain connects TRBV13 to TRBJ1-6; 7 bases are a match to TRBD1. Germline CDR1 and CDR2: PRHDT and FYEKMQ (reference sequence). The length of the CDR3 is 16 residues. Trimming at V came to 4 bases and at J to 7 bases, leaving 10 bases not matched to a gene. The CDR3 reads CASSWTGQAPNSPLHF. The CDR3 DNA reads as TGTGCCAGCAGCTGGACCGGACAGGCCCCGAATTCACCCCTCCACTTT. Based on the CDR3 plus reference TRBV13 and TRBJ1-6, the full variable domain is AAGVIQSPRHLIKEKRETATLKCYPIPRHDTVYWYQQGPGQDPQFLISFYEKMQSDKGSIPDRFSAQQFSDYHSELNMSSLELGDSALYFCASSWTGQAPNSPLHFGNGTRLTVT.

The rearrangement joins TRBV28 to TRBJ1-5, with 7 nucleotides matching TRBD1. The germline CDR1 and CDR2 sequences are MDHEN and SYDVKM. V dropped 10 bases and J dropped 4; count of bases not matched to a gene: 10. The CDR3 spans 14 residues. The CDR3 reads CATLTGVRNQPQHF. DNA of the CDR3: TGTGCCACACTTACAGGGGTAAGGAATCAGCCCCAGCATTTT.

The chain carries TRBV7-9 and TRBJ2-2; D is perhaps TRBD1 or TRBD2 (5 bases each). The V and J ends lost 5 bases and 8 bases respectively, with 15 bases between them. Germline V CDR1 and CDR2: SEHNR, FQNEAQ (reference sequence). CDR3 length: 14 amino acids. CDR3 in amino acids: CASSGTVGEGELFF. The DNA for the CDR3 is TGTGCCAGCAGCGGGACGGTCGGTGAAGGGGAGCTGTTTTTT.

The rearrangement uses TRBV5-1 and TRBJ2-5; TRBD1 agrees at 7 bases. Trimming at V came to 3 bases and at J to 4 bases, leaving 12 bases not matched to a gene. Germline loops: CDR1 SGHRS, CDR2 YFSETQ. The CDR3 covers 16 residues. For the CDR3, the DNA is TGCGCCAGCAGCTCCGGGACAGCTAAAAGTAGAGAGACCCAGTACTTC. Its protein product is CASSSGTAKSRETQYF. The variable domain in full, with the rest retrieved from reference TRBV5-1 and TRBJ2-5, is KAGVTQTPRYLIKTRGQQVTLSCSPISGHRSVSWYQQTPGQGLQFLFEYFSETQRNKGNFPGRFSGRQFSNSRSEMNVSTLELGDSALYLCASSSGTAKSRETQYFGPGTRLLVL.

The V call is TRBV12-3 or TRBV12-4, the J call TRBJ1-2, with 7 bases aligning to TRBD1. This CDR3 has 13 residues. After removal of 3 bases from V and 8 bases from J, the junction contained 6 bases not matched to a gene. In nucleotides, the CDR3 is TGTGCCAGCAGTTTCACAGGGGCGCGCGGCTACACCTTC. This gives the protein CASSFTGARGYTF.

This rearrangement joins TRBV5-4 to TRBJ1-1; D unresolved. Germline CDR1 and CDR2: SGHNT and YYREEE (reference sequence). This CDR3 region has 12 residues. V lost 5 bases to trimming and J lost 0 bases, with 5 bases between them. DNA for the CDR3: TGTGCCAGCAGGGGGTTGAACACTGAAGCTTTCTTT. Protein product: CASRGLNTEAFF.

The chain employs TRBV6-4 and TRBJ2-1, with D tentatively TRBD1 (6 bases). The CDR3 extends over 15 amino acids. Germline V gene sequence: CDR1 MRHNA, CDR2 SNTAGT. The V end lost 0 bases, the J end lost 0 bases, and 6 bases lay between the germline ends. CDR3 loop: CASSDSTGSYNEQFF. DNA of the CDR3: TGTGCCAGCAGTGACTCGACAGGCTCCTACAATGAGCAGTTCTTC.

This rearrangement joins TRBV6-5 to TRBJ1-5; D remains unclear. V lost 2 bases, J lost 7 bases, and 12 bases lay in between. The CDR3 has 14 residues. The germline CDR1 and CDR2 sequences are MNHEY and SVGAGI. CDR3 bases: TGTGCCAGCAGTTACACTGGCGCTGGGCAGCCCCAGCATTTT. Its translation is CASSYTGAGQPQHF.